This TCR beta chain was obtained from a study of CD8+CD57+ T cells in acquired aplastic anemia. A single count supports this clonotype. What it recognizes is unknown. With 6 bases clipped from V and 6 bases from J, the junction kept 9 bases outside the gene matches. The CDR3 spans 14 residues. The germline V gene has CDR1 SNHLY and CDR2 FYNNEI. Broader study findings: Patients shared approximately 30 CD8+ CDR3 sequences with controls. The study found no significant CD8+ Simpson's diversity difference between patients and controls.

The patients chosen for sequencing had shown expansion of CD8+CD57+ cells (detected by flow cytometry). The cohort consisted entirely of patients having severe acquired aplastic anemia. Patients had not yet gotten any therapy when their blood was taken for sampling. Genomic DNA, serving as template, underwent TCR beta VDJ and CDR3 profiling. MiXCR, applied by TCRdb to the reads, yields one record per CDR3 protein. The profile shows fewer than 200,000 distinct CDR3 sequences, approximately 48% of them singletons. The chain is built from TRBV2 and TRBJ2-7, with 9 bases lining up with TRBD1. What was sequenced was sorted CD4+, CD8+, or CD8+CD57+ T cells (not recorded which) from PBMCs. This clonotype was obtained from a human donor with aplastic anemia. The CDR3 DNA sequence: TGTGCCAGCAGATCGGGACAGGGAGGCCTCGAGCAGTACTTC. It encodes CASRSGQGGLEQYF.